Listed here are 18 T cell receptor beta chains from one sample, sequenced in a study of blood T cell repertoires in COVID-19 (dated by TCRdb to the early 2020s). Libraries were constructed by the immunoSEQ multiplex PCR assay. This is the immuneACCESS table as TCRdb keeps it, with only in-frame sequences that have V and J called. A part of the clones is gone; compared with another copy, unresolved V genes explain less than half, and the rest is unexplained. The sample includes 110,000 to 150,000 clones, with 70% to 90% observed a single time. About 5.6% of the sample lies in the top ten. Sequencing was carried out using peripheral blood. The receptors were sampled from a human donor in a cohort sampled during active COVID-19.

The CDR3 spells CSVARTYQETQYF. Here the CDR3 DNA reads TGCAGCGTTGCCAGAACGTACCAAGAGACCCAGTACTTC. The chain combines TRBV29-1 with TRBJ2-5; unclear D gene. There are 13 residues in the CDR3. V was clipped by 4 bases and J by 0 bases, with 9 bases between them. Germline lookup yields CDR1 SQVTM and CDR2 ANQGSEA.

The V call is TRBV2, the J call TRBJ2-7, with 7 positions matching TRBD1. CDR1 and CDR2 (germline): SNHLY, FYNNEI. The J segment lost 7 bases and the V segment lost 6 bases, leaving 3 bases of the junction unmatched. The CDR3 is made up of 11 amino acids. CDR3 residues: CASRGQSEQYF. For the CDR3, the DNA is TGTGCCAGCAGGGGACAGTCAGAGCAGTACTTC.

The gene calls are TRBV3-1 (or the pseudogene TRBV3-2) and TRBJ2-1; D gene unclear. This CDR3 spans 11 amino acids. The germline V and J ends were trimmed by 4 bases and 4 bases, with 2 bases remaining between them. Per the germline V gene, CDR1 is LGHDT and CDR2 is YNNKEL (reference sequence). The CDR3 DNA reads TGTGCCAGCAGCCCTTACAATGAGCAGTTCTTC. It yields the protein CASSPYNEQFF.

The chain combines TRBV30 with TRBJ1-5, with 7 bases lining up with TRBD1. Germline lookup yields CDR1 GTSNPN and CDR2 SVGIG (reference sequence). The V segment lost 1 base and the J segment 2 bases; nucleotides outside the gene matches: 2. The CDR3 covers 14 residues. The CDR3 loop reads CAWSGGTGNQPQHF. For the CDR3, the DNA is TGTGCCTGGAGTGGAGGGACAGGCAATCAGCCCCAGCATTTT.

The chain carries TRBV7-3 and TRBJ2-1; 9 bases map to TRBD2. This CDR3 spans 15 amino acids. The V gene end was trimmed by 5 bases and the J gene end by 2 bases; junction bases not matched to a gene: 4. The germline gives CDR1 SGHTA, CDR2 FQGTGA. Written as DNA, the CDR3 is TGTGCCAGCAGCACAAGACTAGCGGCCTACAATGAGCAGTTCTTC. This sequence encodes CASSTRLAAYNEQFF.

The CDR3 nucleotides read TGTGCTAGTGAGGCGGGGCCGTACAATGAGCAGTTCTTC. Protein sequence: CASEAGPYNEQFF. The chain recombines TRBV6-6 with TRBJ2-1; the D gene is possibly TRBD2 (6 bases). The germline gives CDR1 MNHNY, CDR2 SVGAGI (reference sequence). The length of the CDR3 is 13 residues.

The rearrangement uses TRBV2 and TRBJ1-1; no reliable D call. V dropped 4 bases and J dropped 5 bases, with 11 bases sitting between them. The CDR3 consists of 13 residues. Germline CDR1 and CDR2: SNHLY and FYNNEI. The CDR3 region is CASSGDAGTEAFF. The CDR3 DNA is TGTGCCAGCAGTGGGGATGCGGGGACTGAAGCTTTCTTT.

The genes are TRBV29-1 and TRBJ2-4; a possible D gene is TRBD2 (6 bases). This CDR3 spans 14 amino acids. Germline CDR1 reads SQVTM; CDR2 reads ANQGSEA. V was trimmed by 2 bases and J by 6 bases, leaving 14 bases between them. The CDR3 region is CSVESQLGGNIQYF. CDR3 DNA sequence: TGCAGCGTTGAAAGCCAGCTGGGGGGAAACATTCAGTACTTC.

The V call is TRBV27, the J call TRBJ2-3; 8 bases align to TRBD2. The CDR3 has 16 amino acids. With 1 base clipped from V and 2 bases from J, the junction kept 5 bases outside the gene matches. From germline, CDR1 is MNHEY and CDR2 SMNVEV (reference sequence). CDR3 in DNA: TGTGCCAGCAGTTTATTCAGCGGGAGAGACACAGATACGCAGTATTTT. It yields the protein CASSLFSGRDTDTQYF.

V is TRBV7-9 and J is TRBJ1-3; 8 positions match TRBD1. The CDR3 totals 15 residues. Per germline, CDR1 SEHNR and CDR2 FQNEAQ (reference sequence). The V segment lost 4 bases and the J segment 2 bases; nucleotides outside the gene matches: 4. CDR3 loop: CASSSRQGPGNTIYF. The CDR3 DNA follows: TGTGCCAGCAGCTCAAGACAGGGGCCTGGAAACACCATATATTTT.

The rearrangement uses TRBV7-9 and TRBJ1-2, with D possibly matching TRBD1 (6 bases). This CDR3 has 15 residues. Trimming removed 4 bases from V and 4 bases from J, with 16 bases in between. CDR1 is SEHNR and CDR2 is FQNEAQ in the germline V gene (reference sequence). CDR3 protein: CASSSGAGVGYGYTF. The CDR3 coding sequence is TGTGCCAGCAGCTCGGGGGCGGGGGTCGGCTATGGCTACACCTTC.

Only a few counts were recorded for this clone. The chain has TRBV5-1 and TRBJ1-2; D remains ambiguous. In germline, CDR1 is SGHRS, CDR2 YFSETQ. This CDR3 contains 13 residues. V was trimmed by 0 bases and J by 5 bases, leaving 8 bases between them. CDR3 coding DNA: TGCGCCAGCAGCTTGGGCTTAGAATATGGCTACACCTTC. It codes for CASSLGLEYGYTF.

The chain carries TRBV11-2 and TRBJ2-1; D call uncertain. The V end was cut by 7 bases, the J end by 0 bases, with 10 bases between. The CDR3 has 14 residues. The V gene's germline CDR1 is SGHAT and CDR2 FQNNGV. CDR3 coding DNA: TGTGCCAGCACTAGTATCTCCTCCTACAATGAGCAGTTCTTC. Translation gives CASTSISSYNEQFF.

The gene calls are TRBV5-5 and TRBJ1-1; D remains unclear. This CDR3 comprises 13 residues. V was cut by 0 bases and J by 0 bases, with 3 bases left in between. Germline V lookup: CDR1 SGHKS, CDR2 YYEKEE (reference sequence). The CDR3 loop is CASSLGVNTEAFF. The CDR3 DNA reads as TGTGCCAGCAGCTTGGGAGTGAACACTGAAGCTTTCTTT.

This chain joins TRBV2 and TRBJ2-1; 10 bases fit TRBD1. The CDR3 contains 15 residues. Germline CDR1 SNHLY, CDR2 FYNNEI. V was clipped by 4 bases and J by 9 bases; unmatched bases: 9. The CDR3 nucleotides read TGTGCCAGCAGTGCGGGACAGGGGCAAAAAGGTGAGCAGTTCTTC. Translated: CASSAGQGQKGEQFF.

This clone was observed once. Other DNA sequences within the sample encode an identical CDR3. The chain has TRBV28 and TRBJ2-3, with D possibly being TRBD2 (5 bases). Germline CDR1 is MDHEN and CDR2 is SYDVKM. CDR3 size: 13 residues. V was pared by 6 bases and J by 8 bases, with 15 bases between. CDR3 sequence reads: CASSNSRLRTQYF. The CDR3, as DNA: TGTGCCAGCAGCAACTCTAGACTACGTACGCAGTATTTT.

The chain uses TRBV5-1 and TRBJ1-4; TRBD1 matches 9 bases. Germline CDR1 SGHRS, CDR2 YFSETQ. There are 14 residues in the CDR3. After removal of 0 bases from V and 8 bases from J, the junction contained 2 bases not matched to a gene. Written as DNA, the CDR3 is TGCGCCAGCAGCTTGGGGACAGGGGTGGAAAAACTGTTTTTT. Translating it yields CASSLGTGVEKLFF.

This clone has just one count. This chain links TRBV30 with TRBJ1-5; TRBD1 matches 8 bases. V was pared by 2 bases and J by 6 bases, with 6 bases of the junction left unmatched. This CDR3 has 14 amino acids. Germline CDR1 and CDR2: GTSNPN and SVGIG (reference sequence). CDR3 coding DNA: TGTGCCTGGAGTTCCCTCGACAGGGGTCAGCCCCAGCATTTT. Encoded protein: CAWSSLDRGQPQHF. The whole variable domain, remainder taken from reference TRBV30 and TRBJ1-5, is SQTIHQWPATLVQPVGSPLSLECTVEGTSNPNLYWYRQAAGRGLQLLFYSVGIGQISSEVPQNLSASRPQDRQFILSSKKLLLSDSGFYLCAWSSLDRGQPQHFGDGTRLSIL.